These 2 T cell receptor beta chains came from one sample sequenced in a study of cytotoxic CD8 clonotypes in ibrutinib-treated CLL (dated by TCRdb to about 2021). The time point label, as the study defines it: about eleven months on ibrutinib. The library was made by the immunoSEQ multiplex PCR assay. In its TCRdb copy, this immuneACCESS table keeps in-frame sequences only and misses some clones. Where compared with another copy, unresolved V genes explain less than half of these, and the others have no known cause. This sample holds nearly 85,000 clones; about 85% were observed only once. The ten largest account for around 4.8% of the sample. This specimen consisted of PBMCs, obtained after 12 months of ibrutinib treatment. The receptors stem from a human donor with chronic lymphocytic leukemia.

A single count supports this clone. The CDR3 reads CASSLRPGTGNEQYF. The CDR3 nucleotides are TGTGCCAGCAGCTTAAGGCCCGGGACAGGGAACGAGCAGTACTTC. V and J are TRBV7-9 and TRBJ2-7, with TRBD1 identical over 9 bases. CDR1 is SEHNR and CDR2 is FQNEAQ in the germline V gene (reference sequence). Germline trimming cut 2 bases from V and 5 bases from J; bases unmatched to any gene: 7. CDR3 length equals 15 residues.

The DNA of the CDR3 is TGTGCCAGCAGTTCTCCGACTAGCGGTACGCAGTATTTT. Its translation: CASSSPTSGTQYF. This rearrangement joins TRBV7-2 to TRBJ2-3; 9 nucleotides align to TRBD2. J gave up 8 bases and V 6 bases, and 6 bases lay outside the gene matches. The CDR3 sequence is 13 residues long. Per the germline V gene, CDR1 is SGHTA and CDR2 is FQGNSA.